This T cell receptor beta chain was found in a study of T-cell memory formation after mild COVID-19. Study context: TCR clusters showed largely donor specificity.

TCRalpha and TCRbeta libraries used 5'RACE with constant-segment primers and UMIs. TCRdb passed the 5' RACE reads through MiXCR, listing each CDR3 protein once. The table lists under 300,000 distinct CDR3 sequences, roughly 18% of them singletons, with about 23% in the top ten. This clonotype was seen only a few times. Its antigen remains unknown. Study results and limitations: Clones contracting over day 15 to 85 were CD4/CD8 balanced, with later expanders leaning CD4+. Some responding clones appeared in pre-infection memory, suggesting cross-reactive memory joined.

The sequence came from a man aged 18 to 29 who had mild COVID-19 (a few samples of this study predate the infection). Cell type and time point are not known. Sequencing was done on a sample of PBMCs or a T cell subset sorted from them (not recorded which).

CDR3 in DNA: TGCGCCAGCAGCCAAGAAATGTCGGTGGGCAGGGGACAAGAGACCCAGTACTTC. Encoded protein: CASSQEMSVGRGQETQYF. The chain employs TRBV4-3 and TRBJ2-5, with a tentative D call TRBD1 (6 bases). CDR3 size: 18 residues. Trimming took 0 bases from V and 2 from J, leaving 19 bases between them. The germline CDR1 and CDR2 sequences are LGHNA and YSLEER.